This T cell receptor beta chain stems from a study of T cells in Graves' hyperthyroidism and ophthalmopathy. Details on this clonotype: Its specificity is unknown. Mismatch with germline at one junction end may stem from a read error.

Study-wide results and caveats: Model predictions of ophthalmopathy came a median approximately 6.5 months before onset. Blood samples included most of the expanded thyroid clonotypes exceeding 0.001. Ophthalmopathy and stable hyperthyroidism were told apart by a 13 V-J model.

Patients with uncontrolled infections, other autoimmune diseases, pregnancy or lactation were excluded. The CDR3 contains 14 residues. Per germline, CDR1 LGHNA and CDR2 YNFKEQ. RNA transcripts yielded amplified TCR beta CDR3 regions. The TCR CDR3 was amplified in a first-round RT-PCR using the HTBI primer set. One entry per CDR3 protein results from TCRdb running MiXCR on the multiplex PCR reads. The data contain 500,000 to 550,000 distinct CDR3 sequences, nearly 20% of them singletons. This receptor was obtained from a man aged 40-49 years with Graves' ophthalmopathy. Input material: blood. The chain links TRBV4-2 to TRBJ2-7, with D uncertain. The chain's CDR3 is CASSQERFFYGQYF. CDR3 DNA sequence: TGTGCCAGCAGCCAAGAACGGTTTTTCTACGGGCAGTACTTC.